The 11 T cell receptor beta chains below come from one sample, sequenced in a study of beta chain features in type 1 diabetes (dated by TCRdb to about 2018). Summary of the overall study and its limitations: In all four CD4+ subsets, TCRB CDR3 length was moderately but significantly shorter in type 1 diabetes patients.

Library generation was performed with the immunoSEQ multiplex PCR assay. The entire isolated RNA was reverse transcribed using the High Capacity cDNA Reverse Transcription Kit, and thus expressed TCRB transcripts were sequenced. TCRdb limited this immuneACCESS table to in-frame rearrangements with V and J called. A share of clones is missing; checked studies link under half to unresolved V genes, and the rest is unexplained. Within this sample are a few hundred thousand clones, with 9.6% of them counted one time only. The ten largest clones take up approximately 0.55% of the sample. No antigens are known for them. The sequenced material came from central memory CD4+ T cells from blood. The receptors originated from a man younger than 45 with type 1 diabetes.

This sequence joins TRBV5-1 and TRBJ1-4; a weak D match, TRBD1 (5 bases). Trimming left V 4 bases short and J 8 bases short, with 15 bases between. CDR3 length equals 14 residues. In germline, CDR1 is SGHRS, CDR2 YFSETQ. In nucleotides, the CDR3 is TGCGCCAGCAGCCTTGGGACGGGAGAAGAAAAACTGTTTTTT. Encoded protein: CASSLGTGEEKLFF.

The V gene is TRBV4-3, the J gene TRBJ1-6; D not resolved. Trimming pared 0 bases from V and 8 bases from J, leaving 8 bases between. CDR1 is LGHNA, CDR2 YSLEER, per germline. The CDR3 has 14 amino acids. The CDR3 spells CASSQEFLDSPLHF. The CDR3 DNA reads as TGCGCCAGCAGCCAAGAATTCTTGGATTCACCCCTCCACTTT.

This clone came up a few times. The J gene is TRBJ2-5, the V gene TRBV6-1; D is tentatively TRBD1 or TRBD2 (5 bases each). V was cut by 1 base and J by 5 bases, with 8 bases left in between. Germline CDR1 and CDR2: MNHNS and SASEGT. CDR3 length: 13 amino acids. The CDR3 DNA is TGTGCCAGCAGTGAAGGGGGGTGGGAGACCCAGTACTTC. Translated: CASSEGGWETQYF.

The chain joins TRBV6-6 to TRBJ2-7, with TRBD2 matching 11 bases. The V and J ends lost 2 bases and 2 bases, in that order; junction bases with no gene match: 2. The CDR3 consists of 15 residues. Germline V lookup: CDR1 MNHNY, CDR2 SVGAGI (reference sequence). The CDR3 DNA follows: TGTGCCAGCAGTTACGGGGGACTAGCGGCCTACGAGCAGTACTTC. Translated: CASSYGGLAAYEQYF.

This clone was counted between two and nine times. V gene TRBV7-2 combines with J gene TRBJ1-4, with D maybe TRBD1 (5 bases). The CDR3 sequence is 14 residues long. Per the germline V gene, CDR1 is SGHTA and CDR2 is FQGNSA. V was cut by 2 bases and J by 7 bases, with 11 bases left in between. CDR3 region: CASSLFEGSEKLFF. CDR3 DNA sequence: TGTGCCAGCAGCTTATTCGAGGGGAGTGAAAAACTGTTTTTT. The complete variable domain, with remaining parts taken from reference TRBV7-2 and TRBJ1-4, reads GAGVSQSPSNKVTEKGKDVELRCDPISGHTALYWYRQSLGQGLEFLIYFQGNSAPDKSGLPSDRFSAERTGGSVSTLTIQRTQQEDSAVYLCASSLFEGSEKLFFGSGTQLSVL.

This clone was observed a few times. The CDR3 DNA sequence: TGCGCCAGCAGGGCGAATACCTACGAGCAGTACTTC. Translation: CASRANTYEQYF. J is TRBJ2-7 and V is TRBV10-2; D is uncertain. V lost 6 bases, J lost 2 bases, and 8 bases lay in between. The CDR3 runs 12 residues. The germline gives CDR1 WSHSY, CDR2 SAAADI.

This clone was seen repeatedly, ten times or more. This rearrangement joins TRBV6-5 to TRBJ1-4, with D possibly TRBD1 on 5 matching bases. The CDR3 is 15 residues long. V lost 5 bases to trimming and J lost 0 bases, with 10 bases between them. The germline gives CDR1 MNHEY, CDR2 SVGAGI. CDR3 sequence (DNA): TGTGCCAGCAGTCCGACAGATGCAACTAATGAAAAACTGTTTTTT. Translated, it gives CASSPTDATNEKLFF.

The CDR3 nucleotides are TGTGCCAGCAGTGTAGAGAGGGGCACTGAAGCTTTCTTT. This translates into CASSVERGTEAFF. The V call is TRBV2, the J call TRBJ1-1; TRBD1 might be the D (5 bases). V was trimmed by 4 bases and J by 4 bases, leaving 10 bases between them. This CDR3 region has 13 residues. Germline assignment: CDR1 SNHLY and CDR2 FYNNEI.

The sample holds a few counts of this clone. The chain uses TRBV9 and TRBJ2-5; TRBD1 matches at 7 bases. V lost 0 bases to trimming and J lost 2 bases; unmatched junction nucleotides: 10. This CDR3 has 17 residues. Germline lookup yields CDR1 SGDLS and CDR2 YYNGEE. The CDR3 DNA reads as TGTGCCAGCAGCGTAGGTCTCTGGGGACAGCTTCAAGAGACCCAGTACTTC. Its protein is CASSVGLWGQLQETQYF.

The V call is TRBV7-2, the J call TRBJ1-5; a possible D gene is TRBD1 (6 bases). V was shortened by 1 base and J by 4 bases, with 11 bases between the two germline ends. Germline CDR1 is SGHTA and CDR2 is FQGNSA. This CDR3 contains 15 residues. CDR3 DNA sequence: TGTGCCAGCAGCTTAGTAGCACAGGGTAATCAGCCCCAGCATTTT. Residues: CASSLVAQGNQPQHF.

This clone was counted a few times. The chain recombines TRBV6-5 with TRBJ1-1, with TRBD1 matching over 9 bases. Per germline, CDR1 MNHEY and CDR2 SVGAGI. CDR3 length: 14 amino acids. V trimming: 4 bases; J trimming: 5 bases; junction bases outside the gene matches: 5. The DNA of the CDR3 is TGTGCCAGCAGTTCCTACAGGGGGCAGACTGAAGCTTTCTTT. Protein sequence: CASSSYRGQTEAFF.